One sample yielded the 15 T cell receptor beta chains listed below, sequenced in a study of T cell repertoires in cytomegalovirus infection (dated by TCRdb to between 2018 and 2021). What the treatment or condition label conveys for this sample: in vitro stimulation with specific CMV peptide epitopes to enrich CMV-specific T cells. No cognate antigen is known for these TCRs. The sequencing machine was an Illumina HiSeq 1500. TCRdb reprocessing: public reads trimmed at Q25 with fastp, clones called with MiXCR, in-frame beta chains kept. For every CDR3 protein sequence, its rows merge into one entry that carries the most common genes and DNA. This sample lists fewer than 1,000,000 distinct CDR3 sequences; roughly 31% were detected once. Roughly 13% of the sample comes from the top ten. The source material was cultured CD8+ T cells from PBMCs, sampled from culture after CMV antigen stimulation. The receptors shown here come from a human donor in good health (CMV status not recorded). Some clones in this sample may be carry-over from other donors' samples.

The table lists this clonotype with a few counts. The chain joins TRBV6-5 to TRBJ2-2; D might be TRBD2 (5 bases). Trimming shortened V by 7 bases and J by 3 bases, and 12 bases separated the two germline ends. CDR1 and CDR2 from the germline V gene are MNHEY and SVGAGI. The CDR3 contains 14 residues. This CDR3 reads CASTPDGDTGELFF. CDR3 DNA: TGTGCCAGCACCCCGGACGGGGACACCGGGGAGCTGTTTTTT.

This chain's CDR3 is CASSIIVGQNTGELFF. The CDR3 DNA reads as TGTGCCAGCAGTATAATCGTGGGACAGAACACCGGGGAGCTGTTTTTT. The chain joins TRBV28 to TRBJ2-2; possible D gene TRBD1, 6 bases. Trimming removed 5 bases at V and 1 base at J, with 14 bases between. From germline, CDR1 is MDHEN and CDR2 SYDVKM. The length of the CDR3 is 16 residues.

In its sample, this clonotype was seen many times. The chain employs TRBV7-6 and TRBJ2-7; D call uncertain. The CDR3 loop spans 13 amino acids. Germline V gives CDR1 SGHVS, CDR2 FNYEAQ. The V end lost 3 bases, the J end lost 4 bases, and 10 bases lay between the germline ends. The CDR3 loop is CASSFWAGYEQYF. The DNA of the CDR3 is TGTGCCAGCAGCTTTTGGGCAGGTTACGAGCAGTACTTC.

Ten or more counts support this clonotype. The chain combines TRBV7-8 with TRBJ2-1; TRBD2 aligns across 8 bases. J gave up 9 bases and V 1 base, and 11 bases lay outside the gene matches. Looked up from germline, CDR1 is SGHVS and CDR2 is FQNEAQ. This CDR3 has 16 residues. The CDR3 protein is CASSLGGRGGVGEQFF. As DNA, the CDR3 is TGTGCCAGCAGCTTAGGAGGACGGGGGGGCGTAGGTGAGCAGTTCTTC.

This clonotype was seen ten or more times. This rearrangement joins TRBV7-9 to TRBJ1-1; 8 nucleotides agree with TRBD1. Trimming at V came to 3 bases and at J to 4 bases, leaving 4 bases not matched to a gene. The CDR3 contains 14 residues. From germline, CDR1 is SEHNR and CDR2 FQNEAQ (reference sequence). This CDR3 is CASSFRGLGTEAFF. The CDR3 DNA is TGTGCCAGCAGCTTCAGGGGGCTTGGCACTGAAGCTTTCTTT.

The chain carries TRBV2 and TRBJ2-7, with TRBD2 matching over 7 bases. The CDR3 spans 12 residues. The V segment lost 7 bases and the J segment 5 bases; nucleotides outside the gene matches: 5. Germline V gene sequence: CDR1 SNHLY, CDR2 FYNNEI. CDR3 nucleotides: TGTGCCAGCATGCCCGGACTAGACGAGCAGTACTTC. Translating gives CASMPGLDEQYF.

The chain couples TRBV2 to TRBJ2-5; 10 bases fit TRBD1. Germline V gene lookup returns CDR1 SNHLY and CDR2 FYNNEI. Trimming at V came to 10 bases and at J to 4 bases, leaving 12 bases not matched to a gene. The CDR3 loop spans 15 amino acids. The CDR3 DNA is TGTGCCACCAAATCGGGACAGGGGAGGAGAGAGACCCAGTACTTC. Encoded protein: CATKSGQGRRETQYF.

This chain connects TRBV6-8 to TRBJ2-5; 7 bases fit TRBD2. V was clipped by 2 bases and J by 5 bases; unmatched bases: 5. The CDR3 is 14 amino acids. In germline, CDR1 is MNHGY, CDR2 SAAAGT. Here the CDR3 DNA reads TGTGCCAGCAGTTACAAAGTTAGCGGGGAGACCCAGTACTTC. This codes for CASSYKVSGETQYF.

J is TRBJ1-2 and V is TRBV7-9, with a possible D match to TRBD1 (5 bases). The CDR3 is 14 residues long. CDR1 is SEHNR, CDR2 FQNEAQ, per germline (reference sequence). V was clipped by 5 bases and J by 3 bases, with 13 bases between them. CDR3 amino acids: CASSQGRVDYGYTF. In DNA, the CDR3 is TGTGCCAGCAGCCAGGGACGGGTGGACTATGGCTACACCTTC.

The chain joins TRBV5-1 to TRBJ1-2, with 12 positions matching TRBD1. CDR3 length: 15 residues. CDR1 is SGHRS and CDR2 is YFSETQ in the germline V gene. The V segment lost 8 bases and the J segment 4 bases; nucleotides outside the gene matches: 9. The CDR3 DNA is TGCGCCAGAATCCGGGACAGGGGGCCAGGCTATGGCTACACCTTC. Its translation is CARIRDRGPGYGYTF.

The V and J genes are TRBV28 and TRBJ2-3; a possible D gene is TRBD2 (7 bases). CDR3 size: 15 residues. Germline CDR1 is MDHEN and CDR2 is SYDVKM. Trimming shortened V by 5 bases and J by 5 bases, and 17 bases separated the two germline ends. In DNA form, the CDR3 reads TGTGCCAGCAGTATGAGGGGGGGCTGGGTAGATACGCAGTATTTT. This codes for CASSMRGGWVDTQYF.

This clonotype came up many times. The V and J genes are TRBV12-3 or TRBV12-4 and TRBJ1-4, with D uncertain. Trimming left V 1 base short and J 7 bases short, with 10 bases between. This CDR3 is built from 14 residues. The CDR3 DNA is TGTGCCAGCAGTTTAGAGGGATTCGGTGAAAAACTGTTTTTT. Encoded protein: CASSLEGFGEKLFF.

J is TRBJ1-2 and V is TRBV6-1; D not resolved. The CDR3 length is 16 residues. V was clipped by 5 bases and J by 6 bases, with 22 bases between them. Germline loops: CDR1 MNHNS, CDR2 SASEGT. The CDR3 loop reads CASSQHYTFLYNGYTF. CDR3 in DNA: TGTGCCAGCAGTCAACATTATACTTTCCTCTATAATGGCTACACCTTC.

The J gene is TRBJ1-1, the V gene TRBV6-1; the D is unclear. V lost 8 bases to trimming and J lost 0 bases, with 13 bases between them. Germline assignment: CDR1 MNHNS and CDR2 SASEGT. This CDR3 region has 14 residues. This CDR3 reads CASREGTVNTEAFF. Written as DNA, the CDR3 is TGTGCCAGCCGGGAGGGAACAGTGAACACTGAAGCTTTCTTT.

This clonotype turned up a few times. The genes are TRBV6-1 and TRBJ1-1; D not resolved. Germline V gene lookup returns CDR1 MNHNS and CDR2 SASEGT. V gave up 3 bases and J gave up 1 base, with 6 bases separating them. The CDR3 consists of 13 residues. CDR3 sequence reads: CASSDQWNTEAFF. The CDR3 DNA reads TGTGCCAGCAGTGATCAATGGAACACTGAAGCTTTCTTT.